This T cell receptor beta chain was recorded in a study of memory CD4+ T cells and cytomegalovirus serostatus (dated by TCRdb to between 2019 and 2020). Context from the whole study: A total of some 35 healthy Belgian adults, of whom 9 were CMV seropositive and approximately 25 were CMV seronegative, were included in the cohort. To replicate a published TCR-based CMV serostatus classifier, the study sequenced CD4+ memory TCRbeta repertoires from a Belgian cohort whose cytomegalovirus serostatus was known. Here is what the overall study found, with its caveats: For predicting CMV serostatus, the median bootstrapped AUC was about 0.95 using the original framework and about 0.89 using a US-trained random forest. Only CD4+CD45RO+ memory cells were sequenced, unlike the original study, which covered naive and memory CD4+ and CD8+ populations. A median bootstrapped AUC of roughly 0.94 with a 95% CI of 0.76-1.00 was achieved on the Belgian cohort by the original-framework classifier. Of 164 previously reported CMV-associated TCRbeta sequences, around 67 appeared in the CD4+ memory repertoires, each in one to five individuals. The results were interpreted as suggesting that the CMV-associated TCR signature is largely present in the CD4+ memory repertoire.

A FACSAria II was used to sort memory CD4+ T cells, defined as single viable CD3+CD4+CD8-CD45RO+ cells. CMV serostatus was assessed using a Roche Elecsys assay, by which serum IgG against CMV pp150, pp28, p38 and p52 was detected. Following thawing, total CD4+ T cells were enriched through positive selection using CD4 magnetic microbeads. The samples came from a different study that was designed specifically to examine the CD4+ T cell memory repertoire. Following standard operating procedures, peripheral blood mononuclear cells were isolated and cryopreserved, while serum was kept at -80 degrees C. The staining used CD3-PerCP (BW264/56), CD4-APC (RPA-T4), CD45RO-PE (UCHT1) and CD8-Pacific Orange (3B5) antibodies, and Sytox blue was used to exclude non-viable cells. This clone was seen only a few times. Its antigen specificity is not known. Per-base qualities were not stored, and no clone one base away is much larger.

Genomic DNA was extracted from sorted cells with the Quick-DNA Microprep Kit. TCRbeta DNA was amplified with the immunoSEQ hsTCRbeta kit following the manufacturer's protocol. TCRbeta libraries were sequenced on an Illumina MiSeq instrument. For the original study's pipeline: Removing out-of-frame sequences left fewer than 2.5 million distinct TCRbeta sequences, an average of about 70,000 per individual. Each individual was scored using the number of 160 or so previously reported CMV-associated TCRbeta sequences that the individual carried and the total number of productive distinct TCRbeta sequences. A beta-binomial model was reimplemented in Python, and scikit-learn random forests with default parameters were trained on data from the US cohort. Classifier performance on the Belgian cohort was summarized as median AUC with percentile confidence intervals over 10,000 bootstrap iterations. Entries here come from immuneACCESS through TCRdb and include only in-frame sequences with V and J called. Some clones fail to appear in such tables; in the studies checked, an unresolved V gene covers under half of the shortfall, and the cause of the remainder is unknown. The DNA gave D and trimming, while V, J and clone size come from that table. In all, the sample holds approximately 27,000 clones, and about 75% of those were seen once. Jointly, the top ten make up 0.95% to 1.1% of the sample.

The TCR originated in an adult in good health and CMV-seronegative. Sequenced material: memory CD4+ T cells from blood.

The CDR3 in this case is CASSGGRLSGANVLTF. DNA sequence: TGTGCCAGCAGTGGGGGACGACTCTCTGGGGCCAACGTCCTGACTTTC. The chain links TRBV6-1 with TRBJ2-6; the D gene assignment is perhaps TRBD1 or TRBD2, with each matching 5 bases. V is pared back by 4 bases and J by 0 bases, with 10 bases lying between the germline termini. Looking up the germline V gene yields CDR1 MNHNS and CDR2 SASEGT. Reading from cysteine to phenylalanine, the CDR3 counts 16 amino acids. Here the CDR3 DNA is all that survives: 48 bases in frame from base 1.